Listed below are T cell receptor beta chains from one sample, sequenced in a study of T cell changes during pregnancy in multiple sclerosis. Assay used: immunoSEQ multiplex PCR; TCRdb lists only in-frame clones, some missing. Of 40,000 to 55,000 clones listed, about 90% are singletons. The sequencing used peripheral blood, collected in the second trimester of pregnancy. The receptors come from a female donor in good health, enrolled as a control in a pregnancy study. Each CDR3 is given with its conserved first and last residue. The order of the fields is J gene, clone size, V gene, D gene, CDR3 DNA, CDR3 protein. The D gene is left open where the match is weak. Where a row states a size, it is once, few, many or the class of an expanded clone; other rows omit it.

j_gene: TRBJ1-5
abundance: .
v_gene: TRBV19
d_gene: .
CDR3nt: TGTGCCAGTAGTACCTCCGTAGGGGCGAATCAGCCCCAGCATTTT
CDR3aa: CASSTSVGANQPQHF

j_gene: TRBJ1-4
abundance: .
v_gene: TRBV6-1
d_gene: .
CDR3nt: TGTGCCAGCAGTGAAGGGCAGGGTCCCTTAGGAAAACTGTTTTTT
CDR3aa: CASSEGQGPLGKLFF

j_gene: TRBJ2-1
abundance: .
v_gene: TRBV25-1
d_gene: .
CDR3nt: TGTGCCAGCAGTCCACGACTAGATGGCGAGCAGTTCTTC
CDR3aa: CASSPRLDGEQFF

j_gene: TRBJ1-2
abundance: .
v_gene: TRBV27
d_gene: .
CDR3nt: TGTGCCAGCAGTTTAGGGCGGACTGGTGGCTACACCTTC
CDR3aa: CASSLGRTGGYTF

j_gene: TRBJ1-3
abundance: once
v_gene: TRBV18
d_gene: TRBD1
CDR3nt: TGTGCCAGCTCACCTCGGCCTGGACAGGGGACTGGAAACACCATATATTTT
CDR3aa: CASSPRPGQGTGNTIYF

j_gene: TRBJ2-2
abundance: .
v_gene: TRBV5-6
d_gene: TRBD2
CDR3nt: TGTGCCAGCAGCTCGCCCGGCGCGGGGGGGCGGACCGGGGAGCTGTTTTTT
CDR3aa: CASSSPGAGGRTGELFF

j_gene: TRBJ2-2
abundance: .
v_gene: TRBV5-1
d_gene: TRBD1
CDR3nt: TGCGCCAGCAGCTTATTTTCCGGGACAGACACCGGGGAGCTGTTTTTT
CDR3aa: CASSLFSGTDTGELFF

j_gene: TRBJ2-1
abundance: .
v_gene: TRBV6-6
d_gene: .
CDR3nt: TGTGCCAGCAGTACGGTAAGCGGCTCGTCTAATGAGCAGTTCTTC
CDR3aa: CASSTVSGSSNEQFF

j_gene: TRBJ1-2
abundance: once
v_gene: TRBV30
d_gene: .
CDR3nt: TGTGCCTGGAGGAATCCGATTGGACAAACAAGGAGCTATGGCTACACCTTC
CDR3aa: CAWRNPIGQTRSYGYTF

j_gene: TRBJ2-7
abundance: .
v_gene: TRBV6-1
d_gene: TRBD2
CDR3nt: TGTGCCAGCCTACCGACGGGAGGTTCCTACGAGCAGTACTTC
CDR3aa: CASLPTGGSYEQYF

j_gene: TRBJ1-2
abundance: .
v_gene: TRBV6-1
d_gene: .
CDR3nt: TGTGCCAGCAGTGAAGTGGCGGGGGTCAATAACTATGGCTACACCTTC
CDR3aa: CASSEVAGVNNYGYTF

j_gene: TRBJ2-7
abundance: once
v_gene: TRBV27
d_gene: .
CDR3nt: TGTGCCTCCCGGACAGCGCTCTACGAGCAGTACTTC
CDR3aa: CASRTALYEQYF

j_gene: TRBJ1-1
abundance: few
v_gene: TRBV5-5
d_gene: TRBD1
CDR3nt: TGTGCCAGCAGCTTGGTGGGGACAGGGGTTTTTGAAGCTTTCTTT
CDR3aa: CASSLVGTGVFEAFF

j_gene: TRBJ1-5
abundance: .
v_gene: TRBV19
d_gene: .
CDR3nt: TGTGCCAGTAGTAGGGGGGGCGGCCATCAGCCCCAGCATTTT
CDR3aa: CASSRGGGHQPQHF

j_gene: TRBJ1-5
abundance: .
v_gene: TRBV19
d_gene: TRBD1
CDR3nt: TGTGCCAGTAGTACCTATACTGGACAGGGCAATCAGCCCCAGCATTTT
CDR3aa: CASSTYTGQGNQPQHF

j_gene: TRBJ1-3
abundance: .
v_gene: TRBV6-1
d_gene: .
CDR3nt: TGTGCCAGCAGTGAAGCCCCCCCCGGGAGCTCTGGAAACACCATATATTTT
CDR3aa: CASSEAPPGSSGNTIYF

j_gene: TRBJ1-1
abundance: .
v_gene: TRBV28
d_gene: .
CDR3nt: TGTGCCAGCATTCCCGCTGAGGCTTACATGAACACTGAAGCTTTCTTT
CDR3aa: CASIPAEAYMNTEAFF

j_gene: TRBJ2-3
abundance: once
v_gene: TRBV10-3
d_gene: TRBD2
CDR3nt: TGTGCCATCAGTGCTGGGCTAGCGGTTTACACAGATACGCAGTATTTT
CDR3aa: CAISAGLAVYTDTQYF

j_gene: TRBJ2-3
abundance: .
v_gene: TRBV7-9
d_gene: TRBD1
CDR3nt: TGTGCCAGCAGCTCAGGACAGGGGGCCGGCACAGATACGCAGTATTTT
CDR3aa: CASSSGQGAGTDTQYF

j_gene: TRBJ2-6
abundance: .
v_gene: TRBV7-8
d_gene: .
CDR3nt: TGTGCCAGCAGCTTAGGACAGGCTCCTACTTTCTCTGGGGCCAACGTCCTGACTTTC
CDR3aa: CASSLGQAPTFSGANVLTF

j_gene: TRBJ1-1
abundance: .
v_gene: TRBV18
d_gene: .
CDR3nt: TGTGCCAGCTCACAGGGACAAGGGACGAACACTGAAGCTTTCTTT
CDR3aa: CASSQGQGTNTEAFF

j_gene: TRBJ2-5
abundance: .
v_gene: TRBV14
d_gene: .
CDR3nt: TGTGCCAGCAGCCAGTCCCTAACTCTTGAGACCCAGTACTTC
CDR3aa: CASSQSLTLETQYF

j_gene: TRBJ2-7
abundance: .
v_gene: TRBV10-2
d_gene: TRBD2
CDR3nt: TGCGCCAGCAGGATTAGCGGGGGGGCCTACGAGCAGTACTTC
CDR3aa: CASRISGGAYEQYF

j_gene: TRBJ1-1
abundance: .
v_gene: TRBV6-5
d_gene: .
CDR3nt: TGTGCCAGCAGTTACCCGGCGGCCGGTAAGACTGAAGCTTTCTTT
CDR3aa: CASSYPAAGKTEAFF

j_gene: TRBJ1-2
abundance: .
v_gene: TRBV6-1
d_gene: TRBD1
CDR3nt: TGTGCCAGCAGTGATTGGACAGGGGGCCTTGGCTACACCTTC
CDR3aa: CASSDWTGGLGYTF

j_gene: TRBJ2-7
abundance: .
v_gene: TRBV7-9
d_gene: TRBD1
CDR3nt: TGTGCCAGCAGCTTAGTCACAGGGGGCAACTACGAGCAGTACTTC
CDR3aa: CASSLVTGGNYEQYF

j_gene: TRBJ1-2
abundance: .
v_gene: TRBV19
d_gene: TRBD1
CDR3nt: TGTGCCAGTGGCATTGGGGACAGGGTATCAGGTGGCTACACCTTC
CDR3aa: CASGIGDRVSGGYTF

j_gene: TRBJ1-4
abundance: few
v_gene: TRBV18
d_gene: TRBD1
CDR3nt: TGTGCCAGCTCACCAAGAGCAGGGGGCAGTGAAAAACTGTTTTTT
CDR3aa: CASSPRAGGSEKLFF

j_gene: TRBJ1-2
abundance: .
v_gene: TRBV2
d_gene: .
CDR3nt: TGTGCCAGCCGGGGGGTCTACACCTTC
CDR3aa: CASRGVYTF